Listed here is a single TCR beta chain. The data derive from a study of OX40 agonist ivuxolimab in advanced cancers. At cycle 4 day 1, cycle 7 day 1, and baseline, blood was sampled. The table came from immunoSEQ multiplex PCR; TCRdb's copy has only in-frame clones and leaves some out. Of over 30,000 clones listed, under 85% are singletons. Germline assignment: CDR1 SGHVS and CDR2 FQNEAQ. J lost 6 bases, V lost 3 bases, and 7 bases had no gene match. The CDR3 sequence is 16 residues long. The chain carries TRBV7-8 and TRBJ2-2, with 10 bases aligning to TRBD1. The TCR sequence derives from an adult with an advanced solid tumor such as melanoma, head and neck, liver or kidney cancer. The starting material was CD4+ or CD8+ T cells sorted from blood, obtained in a trial of the OX40 agonist ivuxolimab. The CDR3 loop is CASSFTGTGVAGELFF. CDR3 in DNA: TGTGCCAGCAGCTTCACCGGGACAGGGGTAGCCGGGGAGCTGTTTTTT. The whole variable domain, filled in from reference TRBV7-8 and TRBJ2-2, reads GAGVSQSPRYKVAKRGQDVALRCDPISGHVSLFWYQQALGQGPEFLTYFQNEAQLDKSGLPSDRFFAERPEGSVSTLKIQRTQQEDSAVYLCASSFTGTGVAGELFFGEGSRLTVL.